This TCR beta chain was obtained from a study of blood T cells in healthy people across ages. Together with a sample-barcoded 5' primer, a J-beta primer mix was included in a second PCR lasting about 6 to 11 cycles. TCRdb re-called the 5' RACE reads through MiXCR, storing one row per CDR3 protein. This table holds about 720,000 distinct CDR3 sequences, approximately 22% found once. The V end was cut by 5 bases, the J end by 6 bases, with 11 bases between. CDR3 size: 13 residues. Regarding the study as a whole: Naive CD4+ cells and diversity were both higher in long-lived donors than in aged donors. Changes seen in expanded clonotypes were possibly confounded by donor CMV status left unknown.

As regards this clonotype: No antigen is known for it.

Each donor had approximately 10 milliliters of peripheral blood drawn. V is TRBV12-3 or TRBV12-4 and J is TRBJ2-1; D is unresolved. This TCR came from a man between 65 and 85 years old in good health. The sequenced material came from blood. CDR3 DNA: TGTGCCAGCAGTCTCCCCGGGCTCAATGAGCAGTTCTTC. This translates into CASSLPGLNEQFF.